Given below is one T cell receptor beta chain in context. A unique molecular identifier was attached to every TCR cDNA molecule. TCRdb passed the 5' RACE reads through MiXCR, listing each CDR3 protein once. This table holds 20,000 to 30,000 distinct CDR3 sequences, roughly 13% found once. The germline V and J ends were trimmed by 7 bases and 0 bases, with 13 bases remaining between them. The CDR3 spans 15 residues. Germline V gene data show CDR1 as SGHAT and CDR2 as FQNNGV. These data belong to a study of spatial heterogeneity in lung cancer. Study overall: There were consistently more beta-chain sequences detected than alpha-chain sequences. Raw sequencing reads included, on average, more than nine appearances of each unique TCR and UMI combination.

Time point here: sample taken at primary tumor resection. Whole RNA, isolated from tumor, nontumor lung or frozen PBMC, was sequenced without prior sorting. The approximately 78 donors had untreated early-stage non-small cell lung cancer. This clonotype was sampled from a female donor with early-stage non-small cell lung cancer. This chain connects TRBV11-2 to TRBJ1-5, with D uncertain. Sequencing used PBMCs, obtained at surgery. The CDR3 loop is CASTSTEASNQPQHF. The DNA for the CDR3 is TGTGCCAGCACCTCGACGGAAGCTAGCAATCAGCCCCAGCATTTT.